This entry is about one T cell receptor (beta chain). Its antigen remains unidentified. With 60 Vbeta and 13 Jbeta primers, the PCR was carried out. Assay used: immunoSEQ multiplex PCR; TCRdb lists only in-frame clones, some missing. This sample has approximately 150,000 clones, with 60% to 80% found just once. The data were taken from a study of cytomegalovirus exposure and HLA in healthy donors. Findings and limits, study-wide: A later look showed TCR association rates differing by HLA locus, highest for DRB1 and lowest for HLA-C. Sequencing likely produced, as an artifact, a cluster of highly shared sequence variants.

V was cut by 5 bases and J by 0 bases, with 8 bases left in between. The CDR3 spans 15 residues. Germline values: CDR1 SGHTA, CDR2 FQGTGA. The V call is TRBV7-3, the J call TRBJ2-6; unclear D gene. Specimen: PBMCs. The TCR sequence derives from a young man in good health and CMV-seropositive. The chain's CDR3 is CASSLSGSGANVLTF. The CDR3 bases are TGTGCCAGCAGCCTCTCGGGCTCTGGGGCCAACGTCCTGACTTTC.